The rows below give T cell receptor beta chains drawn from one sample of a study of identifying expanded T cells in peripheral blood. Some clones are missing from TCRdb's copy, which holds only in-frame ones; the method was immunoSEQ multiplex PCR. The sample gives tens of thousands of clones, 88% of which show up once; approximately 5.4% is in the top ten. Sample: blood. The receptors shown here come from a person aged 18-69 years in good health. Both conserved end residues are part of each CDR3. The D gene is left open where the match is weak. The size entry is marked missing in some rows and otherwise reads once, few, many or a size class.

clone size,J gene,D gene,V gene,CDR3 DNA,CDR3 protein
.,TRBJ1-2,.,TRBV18,TGTGCCAGCTCACCACGATCACAACAACGAGGCGGGGGCGCGCCCCATGGCTACACCTTC,CASSPRSQQRGGGAPHGYTF
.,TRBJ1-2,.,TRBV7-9,TGTGCCAGCAGCTTAGCGTCACAGACACCCAACTATGGCTACACCTTC,CASSLASQTPNYGYTF
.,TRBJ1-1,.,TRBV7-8,TGTGCCAGCAGCCCATCGATTAACACTGAAGCTTTCTTT,CASSPSINTEAFF
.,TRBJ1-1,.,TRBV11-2,TGTGCCAGCAGCTTAGGTGGGGCCTCTAACACTGAAGCTTTCTTT,CASSLGGASNTEAFF
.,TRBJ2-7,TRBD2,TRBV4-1,TGCGCCAGCAGCCAAGATCTAGCGGCCTCCTACGAGCAGTACTTC,CASSQDLAASYEQYF
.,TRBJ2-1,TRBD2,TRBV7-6,TGTGCCAGCAGCTCCTCGACACCGCTAGCGGGAACCTACAATGAGCAGTTCTTC,CASSSSTPLAGTYNEQFF
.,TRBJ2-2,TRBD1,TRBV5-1,TGCGCCAGCAGCTTGGCAGGGGGCGACACCGGGGAGCTGTTTTTT,CASSLAGGDTGELFF
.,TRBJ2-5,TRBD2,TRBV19,TGTGCCAGTAGTTCGCTAGCGGGAGCCCGAGAGACCCAGTACTTC,CASSSLAGARETQYF
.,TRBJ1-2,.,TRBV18,TGTGCCAGCTCACCCCCTAGCACAGGGTCGTATGGCTACACCTTC,CASSPPSTGSYGYTF
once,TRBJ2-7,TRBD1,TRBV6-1,TGTGCCAGCAGTGAAGCGGACAGGGGGTACGAGCAGTACTTC,CASSEADRGYEQYF
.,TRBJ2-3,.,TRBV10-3,TGTGCCATCAGTTCTGGGGGAGGAAGCACAGATACGCAGTATTTT,CAISSGGGSTDTQYF
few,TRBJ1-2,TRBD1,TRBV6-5,TGTGCCAGCAGTTACCGACAGGGGATCGGGTATGGCTACACCTTC,CASSYRQGIGYGYTF
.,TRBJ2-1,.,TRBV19,TGTGCCAGTAGTATTACGGGTGCCAGCCACAATGAGCAGTTCTTC,CASSITGASHNEQFF
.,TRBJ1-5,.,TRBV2,TGTGCCAGCAGTGTGGAGGGGGTAAATCAGCCCCAGCATTTT,CASSVEGVNQPQHF
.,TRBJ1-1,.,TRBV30,TGTGCCTGGGAAACCCGGATCTTAAGGGCAGGGAACACTGAAGCTTTCTTT,CAWETRILRAGNTEAFF
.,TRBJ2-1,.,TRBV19,TGTGCCAGTAGTATGGTGGCTGGGGGGACGGTTGAGCAGTTCTTC,CASSMVAGGTVEQFF
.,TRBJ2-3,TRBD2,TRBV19,TGTGCCAGTAGTCAACCCCCCCCAGCGGGGGGGCCGAGGGATACGCAGTATTTT,CASSQPPPAGGPRDTQYF
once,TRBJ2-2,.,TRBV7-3,TGTGCCAGCAGCTTAGTCAATGGCGGGGAGCTGTTTTTT,CASSLVNGGELFF
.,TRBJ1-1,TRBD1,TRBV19,TGTGCCAGTAGTACAAACAGGGGCACTGAAGCTTTCTTT,CASSTNRGTEAFF